Listed below are T cell receptor beta chains from one sample, sequenced in a study of CD8 T cells in ankylosing spondylitis. TCRdb re-derived calls from the 5' RACE reads in MiXCR, one entry per CDR3 protein. In the table there are fewer than 35,000 distinct CDR3 sequences, more than 30% of which are singletons. The sample was synovial fluid, either unsorted or a sorted T cell fraction (not recorded which). These receptors were collected from a male donor with ankylosing spondylitis. CDR3s leave out the opening cysteine and the closing phenylalanine or tryptophan.

TRBV9	ATGTGNTGELF
TRBV7-8	ASSSSPYSEAF
TRBV6-2/TRBV6-3	ASEGRSNYGYT
TRBV27	ASRLAGNEQF
TRBV15	ATSRDRGESTEAF
TRBV7-8	ASSLGGGGNQPQH
TRBV7-9	ASFDLGQATPMKGYT
TRBV11-2	ASSLVGGSYNEQF
TRBV29-1	SVGQGYGYT
TRBV7-9	ASSPPKEVVTEAF
TRBV9	ASSPSGRASSRRDYEQY
TRBV29-1	SVEDKTSGQETYEQY
TRBV6-1	ASTGTDSGANVLT
TRBV20-1	SARQGASNSPLH
TRBV6-1	ASRTPYGTGGNQPQH
TRBV6-4	ATRGLAGVSNEQF
TRBV7-7	ASSLEAGSTDTQY
TRBV14	ASRQDPGTGNNQPQH
TRBV6-1	ASSDESGGQETQY
TRBV11-2	ASSLVGGGYEQY
TRBV20-1	SARELPQETQY
TRBV29-1	TVQDREATEAF
TRBV7-8	ASSSPAPSGPATTDTQY
TRBV12-3/TRBV12-4	ASSFRPSGSPSNQPQH
TRBV10-3	AIWDSLWTEAF
TRBV20-1	SARDLDSTSTDTQY
TRBV12-3/TRBV12-4	ASGVLRDGTGELF
TRBV27	ASSPGPRVGNQPQH
TRBV24-1	ATSDLRTSGSSTDTQY
TRBV20-1	SARDFALGGANVLT
TRBV12-5	ASGFGTYTGELF
TRBV14	ASSPTSGSEAF
TRBV27	ASSLSKLNEQF
TRBV11-1	ASSSWTSGIQETQY
TRBV12-3/TRBV12-4	ASSNTWTGELF
TRBV29-1	SATPPGQGIAKNIQY
TRBV12-3/TRBV12-4	AVTPLGTTNIQY
TRBV9	ASSVAKSETSNEQF
TRBV12-3/TRBV12-4	ASRHRQGMNTEAF
TRBV7-6	ASSLVRGLGADTQY
TRBV12-3/TRBV12-4	ASKSSSYNEQF
TRBV25-1	ASSEKGDIGELF
TRBV4-1	ASSQAGDSKIPGELF
TRBV27	ASSPQGQGSVDSPLH
TRBV27	ASSLWAGELF